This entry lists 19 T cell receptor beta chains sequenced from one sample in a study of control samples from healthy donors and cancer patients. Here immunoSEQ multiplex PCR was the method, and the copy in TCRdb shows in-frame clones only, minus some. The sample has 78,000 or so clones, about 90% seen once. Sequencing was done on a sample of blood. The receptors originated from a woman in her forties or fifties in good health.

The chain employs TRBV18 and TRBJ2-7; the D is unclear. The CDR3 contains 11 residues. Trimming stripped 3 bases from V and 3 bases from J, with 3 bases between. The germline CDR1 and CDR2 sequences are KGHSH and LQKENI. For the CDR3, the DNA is TGTGCCAGCTCACCGGGCTACGAGCAGTACTTC. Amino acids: CASSPGYEQYF.

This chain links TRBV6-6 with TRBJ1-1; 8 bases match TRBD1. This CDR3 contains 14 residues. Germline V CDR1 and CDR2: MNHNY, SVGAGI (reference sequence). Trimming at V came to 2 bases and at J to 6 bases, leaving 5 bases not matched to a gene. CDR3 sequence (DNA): TGTGCCAGCAGTTACCGGGGGACAGGCCCTGAAGCTTTCTTT. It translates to CASSYRGTGPEAFF.

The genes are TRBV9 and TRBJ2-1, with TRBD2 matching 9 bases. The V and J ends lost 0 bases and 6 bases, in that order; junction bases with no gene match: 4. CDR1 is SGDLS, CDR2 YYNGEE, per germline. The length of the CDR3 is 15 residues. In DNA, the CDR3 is TGTGCCAGCAGCGTAGAAGGGACTAGCCGCAATGAGCAGTTCTTC. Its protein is CASSVEGTSRNEQFF. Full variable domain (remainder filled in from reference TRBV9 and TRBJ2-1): DSGVTQTPKHLITATGQRVTLRCSPRSGDLSVYWYQQSLDQGLQFLIQYYNGEERAKGNILERFSAQQFPDLHSELNLSSLELGDSALYFCASSVEGTSRNEQFFGPGTRLTVL.

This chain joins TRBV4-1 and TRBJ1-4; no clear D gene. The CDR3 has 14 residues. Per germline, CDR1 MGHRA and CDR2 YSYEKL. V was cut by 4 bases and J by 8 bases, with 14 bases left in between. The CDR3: CASSRQGVGEKLFF. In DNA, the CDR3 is TGCGCCAGCAGCCGACAAGGAGTGGGAGAAAAACTGTTTTTT.

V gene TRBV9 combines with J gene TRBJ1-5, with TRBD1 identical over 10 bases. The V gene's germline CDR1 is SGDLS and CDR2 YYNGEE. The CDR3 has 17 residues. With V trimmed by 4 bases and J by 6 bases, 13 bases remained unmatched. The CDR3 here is CASSPEPATGGSQPQHF. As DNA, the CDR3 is TGTGCCAGCAGCCCCGAGCCAGCGACAGGGGGCAGTCAGCCCCAGCATTTT.

The CDR3 loop reads CASSLERGARTDTQYF. CDR3 bases: TGTGCCAGCAGCTTGGAACGGGGGGCTCGCACAGATACGCAGTATTTT. The chain recombines TRBV5-6 with TRBJ2-3; tentatively, D is TRBD2 (7 bases). In germline, CDR1 is SGHDT, CDR2 YYEEEE. This CDR3 is 16 amino acids long. V lost 0 bases and J lost 1, with 12 bases in between.

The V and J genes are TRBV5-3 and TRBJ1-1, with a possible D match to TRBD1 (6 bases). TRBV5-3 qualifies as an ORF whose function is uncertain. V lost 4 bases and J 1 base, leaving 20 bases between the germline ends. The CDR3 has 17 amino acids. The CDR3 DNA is TGTGCCAGAAGCCATAACAGCCCACAGGGACCGAACACTGAAGCTTTCTTT. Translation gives CARSHNSPQGPNTEAFF.

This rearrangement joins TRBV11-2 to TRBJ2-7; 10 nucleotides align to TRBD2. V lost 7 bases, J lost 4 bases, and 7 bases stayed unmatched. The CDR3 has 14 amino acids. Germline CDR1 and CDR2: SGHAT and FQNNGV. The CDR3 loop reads CASKKREGVYEQYF. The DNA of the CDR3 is TGTGCCAGCAAGAAGCGGGAGGGAGTTTACGAGCAGTACTTC. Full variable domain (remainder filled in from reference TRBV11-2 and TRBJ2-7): EAGVAQSPRYKIIEKRQSVAFWCNPISGHATLYWYQQILGQGPKLLIQFQNNGVVDDSQLPKDRFSAERLKGVDSTLKIQPAKLEDSAVYLCASKKREGVYEQYFGPGTRLTVT.

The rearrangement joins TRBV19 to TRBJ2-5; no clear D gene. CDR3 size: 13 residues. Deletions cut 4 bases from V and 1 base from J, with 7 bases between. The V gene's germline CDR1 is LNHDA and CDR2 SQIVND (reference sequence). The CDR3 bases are TGTGCCAGTAGTACGGTCCCCCAAGAGACCCAGTACTTC. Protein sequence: CASSTVPQETQYF.

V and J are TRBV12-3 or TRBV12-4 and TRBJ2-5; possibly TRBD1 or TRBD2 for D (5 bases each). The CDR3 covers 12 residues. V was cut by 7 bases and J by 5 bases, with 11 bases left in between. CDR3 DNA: TGTGCCAGCACCGGGACGTGGGAGACCCAGTACTTC. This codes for CASTGTWETQYF.

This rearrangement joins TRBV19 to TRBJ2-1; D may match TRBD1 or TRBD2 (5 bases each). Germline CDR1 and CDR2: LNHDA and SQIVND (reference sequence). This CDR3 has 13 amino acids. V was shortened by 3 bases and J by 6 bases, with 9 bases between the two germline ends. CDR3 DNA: TGTGCCAGTAGTATCTCTGGGGGCAATGAGCAGTTCTTC. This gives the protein CASSISGGNEQFF.

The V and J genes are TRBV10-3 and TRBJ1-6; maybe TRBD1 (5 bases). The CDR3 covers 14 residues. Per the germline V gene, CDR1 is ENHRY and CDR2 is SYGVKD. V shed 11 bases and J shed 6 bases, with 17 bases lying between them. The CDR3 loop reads CACGGGAGNSPLHF. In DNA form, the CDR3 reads TGTGCCTGCGGGGGAGGGGCCGGTAATTCACCCCTCCACTTT.

CDR3 nucleotides: TGTGCCAGCAGGCGGGGAGGGGATGGCTACGAGCAGTACTTC. It translates to CASRRGGDGYEQYF. The chain links TRBV25-1 to TRBJ2-7; 7 positions agree with TRBD2. The CDR3 totals 14 residues. CDR1 and CDR2 (germline): MGHDK, SYGVNS. With 6 bases clipped from V and 3 bases from J, the junction kept 8 bases outside the gene matches.

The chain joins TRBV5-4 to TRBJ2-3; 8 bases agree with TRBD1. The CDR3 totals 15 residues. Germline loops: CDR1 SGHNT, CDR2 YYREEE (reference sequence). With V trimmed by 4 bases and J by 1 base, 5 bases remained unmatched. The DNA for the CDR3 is TGTGCCAGCAGCAGCGGACAGGGTCGCACAGATACGCAGTATTTT. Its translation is CASSSGQGRTDTQYF.

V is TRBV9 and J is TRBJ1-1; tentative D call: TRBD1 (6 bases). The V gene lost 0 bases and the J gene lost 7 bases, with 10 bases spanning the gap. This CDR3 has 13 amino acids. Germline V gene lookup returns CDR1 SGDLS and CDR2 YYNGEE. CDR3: CASSVVQGIEAFF. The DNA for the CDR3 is TGTGCCAGCAGCGTAGTACAGGGCATTGAAGCTTTCTTT.

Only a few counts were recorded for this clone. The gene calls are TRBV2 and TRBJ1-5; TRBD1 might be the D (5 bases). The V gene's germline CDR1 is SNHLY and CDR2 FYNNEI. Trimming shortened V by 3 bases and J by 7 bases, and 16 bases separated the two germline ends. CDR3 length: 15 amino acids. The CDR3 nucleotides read TGTGCCAGCAGTGACCTTGGGGGGGGGAGGCAGCCCCAGCATTTT. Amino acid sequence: CASSDLGGGRQPQHF.

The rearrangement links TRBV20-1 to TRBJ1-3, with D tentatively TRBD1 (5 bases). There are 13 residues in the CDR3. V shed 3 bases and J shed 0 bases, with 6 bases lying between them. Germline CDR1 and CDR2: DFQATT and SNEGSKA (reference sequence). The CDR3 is CSASGGSGNTIYF. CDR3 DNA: TGCAGTGCTAGTGGGGGCTCTGGAAACACCATATATTTT.

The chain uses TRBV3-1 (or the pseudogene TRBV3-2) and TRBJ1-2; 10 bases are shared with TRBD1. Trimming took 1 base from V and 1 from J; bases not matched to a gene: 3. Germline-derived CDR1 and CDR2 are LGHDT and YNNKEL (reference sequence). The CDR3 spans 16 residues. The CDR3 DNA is TGTGCCAGCAGCCAAGCCGGGACAGGGGTTAACTATGGCTACACCTTC. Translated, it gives CASSQAGTGVNYGYTF.

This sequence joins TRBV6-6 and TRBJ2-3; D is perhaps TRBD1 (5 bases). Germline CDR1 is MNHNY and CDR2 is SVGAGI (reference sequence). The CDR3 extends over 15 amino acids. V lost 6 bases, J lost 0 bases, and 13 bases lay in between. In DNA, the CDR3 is TGTGCCAGCAGGGGGCACCAGGAGAGCACAGATACGCAGTATTTT. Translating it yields CASRGHQESTDTQYF.